A single sample is the source of the 17 T cell receptor beta chains below, sequenced in a study of blood T cells in healthy people across ages. PCR was performed a second time for 7 to 11 cycles using a sample-barcoded 5' primer and a J-beta primer mix. TCRdb called the 5' RACE reads again in MiXCR, with one record for every CDR3 protein. The table has 1.5 million to 2 million distinct CDR3 sequences, about 39% seen once. The sequenced material came from blood. These receptors were taken from a human donor in good health.

This chain connects TRBV18 to TRBJ2-7; D is undetermined. The germline CDR1 and CDR2 sequences are KGHSH and LQKENI. This CDR3 spans 11 amino acids. Trimming cost V 5 bases and J 5 bases, with 7 bases left between them. This chain's CDR3 is CASSVVDEQYF. CDR3 bases: TGTGCCAGCTCAGTCGTAGACGAGCAGTACTTC. The full variable domain, in which reference TRBV18 and TRBJ2-7 provide the parts outside the CDR3, is NAGVMQNPRHLVRRRGQEARLRCSPMKGHSHVYWYRQLPEEGLKFMVYLQKENIIDESGMPKERFSAEFPKEGPSILRIQQVVRGDSAAYFCASSVVDEQYFGPGTRLTVT.

This clonotype has just a few counts. J is TRBJ2-7 and V is TRBV20-1; D ambiguous. Germline V gives CDR1 DFQATT, CDR2 SNEGSKA (reference sequence). CDR3 length: 13 residues. V lost 5 bases to trimming and J lost 4 bases, with 15 bases between them. CDR3 DNA sequence: TGCAGTGCTCCCGTAAGACTCGGATACGAGCAGTACTTC. Protein sequence: CSAPVRLGYEQYF.

This clonotype turned up a few times. V is TRBV20-1 and J is TRBJ1-2; D uncertain. Trimming removed 3 bases from V and 4 bases from J, with 12 bases in between. CDR1 and CDR2 from the germline V gene are DFQATT and SNEGSKA (reference sequence). The CDR3 is made up of 13 amino acids. CDR3 sequence reads: CSASLVAVYGYTF. Here the CDR3 DNA reads TGCAGTGCTAGTCTGGTGGCGGTCTATGGCTACACCTTC.

This clonotype was seen a handful of times. This chain uses TRBV6-5 with TRBJ1-1; 7 bases are a match to TRBD1. The V gene's germline CDR1 is MNHEY and CDR2 SVGAGI. The junction had 5 bases not matched to a gene; V was cut back by 2 bases and J by 5 bases. The CDR3 covers 14 residues. The CDR3 DNA follows: TGTGCCAGCAGTTACGTTAGGGGGCGAACTGAAGCTTTCTTT. This sequence encodes CASSYVRGRTEAFF.

This rearrangement joins TRBV4-3 to TRBJ2-7; D gene ambiguous. CDR3 length equals 12 residues. The germline gives CDR1 LGHNA, CDR2 YSLEER. The germline V and J ends were trimmed by 2 bases and 4 bases, with 6 bases remaining between them. This CDR3 is CASSQKGYEQYF. The DNA of the CDR3 is TGCGCCAGCAGCCAAAAAGGTTACGAGCAGTACTTC.

V and J are TRBV4-3 and TRBJ2-3, with no clear D. V was cut by 0 bases and J by 0 bases, with 10 bases left in between. Germline V CDR1 and CDR2: LGHNA, YSLEER. The CDR3 contains 16 residues. CDR3 protein: CASSQDPDGSTDTQYF. CDR3 nucleotides: TGCGCCAGCAGCCAAGACCCGGACGGGAGCACAGATACGCAGTATTTT.

This clonotype was seen repeatedly, ten times or more. The chain combines TRBV15 with TRBJ2-5; the match to TRBD1 covers 8 bases. In germline, CDR1 is LNHNV, CDR2 YYDKDF (reference sequence). The CDR3 runs 16 residues. With V trimmed by 3 bases and J by 1 base, 7 bases remained unmatched. The CDR3 DNA follows: TGTGCCACCAGCAGCCGGGACAGGATTTCCCAAGAGACCCAGTACTTC. As protein: CATSSRDRISQETQYF.

Worth noting for this clonotype: Mismatch with germline at one junction end may stem from a read error. V usage is TRBV6-2 or TRBV6-3 and J usage is TRBJ1-6, with no clear D. The CDR3 length is 17 residues. Germline CDR1 is MNHEY and CDR2 is SVGEGT. The DNA for the CDR3 is TGTGCCAGCAGTTACTTAGACCTCGGCTCCAATAATTCACCCCTCCACTTT. It is translated as CASSYLDLGSNNSPLHF.

This clonotype came up many times. V is TRBV7-7 and J is TRBJ2-1; the match to TRBD2 covers 10 bases. V was clipped by 5 bases and J by 2 bases; unmatched bases: 6. The CDR3 is 16 amino acids. Germline CDR1 reads SSHAT; CDR2 reads FNYEAQ (reference sequence). The CDR3 is CASSPVAGGPYNEQFF. In DNA form, the CDR3 reads TGTGCCAGCAGCCCAGTAGCGGGGGGACCCTACAATGAGCAGTTCTTC.

This clonotype has a count of ten or more. V and J are TRBV2 and TRBJ2-6; 10 nucleotides line up with TRBD1. CDR3 length equals 19 residues. CDR1 is SNHLY, CDR2 FYNNEI, per germline. The V segment lost 0 bases and the J segment 2 bases; nucleotides outside the gene matches: 7. The CDR3 sequence: CASSEALGQGGTGANVLTF. In DNA, the CDR3 is TGTGCCAGCAGTGAAGCGCTTGGACAGGGGGGCACTGGGGCCAACGTCCTGACTTTC.

The rearrangement uses TRBV27 and TRBJ2-2; possible D gene TRBD1, 7 bases. V was pared by 5 bases and J by 3 bases, with 13 bases between. Germline CDR1 is MNHEY and CDR2 is SMNVEV (reference sequence). This CDR3 comprises 15 residues. This CDR3 reads CASSKEGQYTGELFF. CDR3 sequence (DNA): TGTGCCAGCAGTAAGGAGGGACAGTACACCGGGGAGCTGTTTTTT.

The gene calls are TRBV6-5 and TRBJ2-5, with 9 nucleotides matching TRBD1. The end of the DNA fits TRBJ2-7 better, so the J call may be wrong. CDR1 MNHEY and CDR2 SVGAGI come from the germline V gene. CDR3 size: 16 residues. The CDR3 sequence: CASSLGGGTGKYEQYF. The DNA of the CDR3 is TGTGCCAGCAGTTTAGGAGGGGGGACAGGGAAGTACGAGCAGTACTTC.

The J gene is TRBJ2-5, the V gene TRBV4-2, with 9 positions matching TRBD1. The CDR3 has 14 amino acids. V trimming: 2 bases; J trimming: 5 bases; junction bases outside the gene matches: 3. Germline CDR1 is LGHNA and CDR2 is YNFKEQ. The CDR3 spells CASSQFDRGETQYF. CDR3 DNA sequence: TGTGCCAGCAGCCAATTTGACAGGGGGGAGACCCAGTACTTC.

The gene calls are TRBV4-2 and TRBJ1-4, with TRBD1 identical over 9 bases. The CDR3 is made up of 17 amino acids. The J segment lost 7 bases and the V segment lost 4 bases, leaving 13 bases of the junction unmatched. Germline assignment: CDR1 LGHNA and CDR2 YNFKEQ. Here the CDR3 DNA reads TGTGCCAGCAGCCCGGGACAGGGAGGCTTTTCGAGTGAAAAACTGTTTTTT. Translating gives CASSPGQGGFSSEKLFF.

The genes are TRBV4-1 and TRBJ2-1; 11 positions match TRBD2. Trimming took 1 base from V and 7 from J; bases not matched to a gene: 12. The CDR3 is 18 residues long. Germline CDR1 and CDR2: MGHRA and YSYEKL. This CDR3 is CASSQAALAGGLRNEQFF. Here the CDR3 DNA reads TGCGCCAGCAGCCAAGCGGCGCTAGCGGGGGGCCTGAGAAATGAGCAGTTCTTC.

This clonotype was seen only a few times. The CDR3 protein is CSARLQDTEAFF. For the CDR3, the DNA is TGCAGTGCTAGACTGCAGGACACTGAAGCTTTCTTT. The J gene is TRBJ1-1, the V gene TRBV20-1; no reliable D call. Germline CDR1 is DFQATT and CDR2 is SNEGSKA (reference sequence). The CDR3 is 12 amino acids. Trimming removed 2 bases from V and 3 bases from J, with 7 bases in between.

This clonotype was seen a handful of times. V and J are TRBV3-1 and TRBJ1-2; the match to TRBD1 covers 7 bases. The trim removed 4 bases at V and 7 bases at J, leaving 9 bases unmatched. CDR3 length: 14 residues. Germline lookup yields CDR1 LGHDT and CDR2 YNNKEL (reference sequence). The CDR3 region has the DNA TGTGCCAGCAGCCTCACCCGACAGGGTGTTGGCTACACCTTC. As protein: CASSLTRQGVGYTF.